This T cell receptor beta chain came from a study of blood T cell repertoires in COVID-19. Overall study context: COVID-19 samples, acute and convalescent, were from the United States, Italy and Spain.

Source study methods: Amplification with reference gene primers provided the estimates of nucleated cell counts. The table came from immunoSEQ multiplex PCR; TCRdb's copy has only in-frame clones and leaves some out. D and trimming were read from the DNA, whereas the V and J calls and clone size are those reported in that table. The table includes 240,000 or so clones, 86% detected once. This CDR3 comprises 16 residues. Trimming cost V 2 bases and J 4 bases, with 17 bases left between them. Germline V gives CDR1 MNHEY, CDR2 SVGAGI. Material for sequencing was peripheral blood. The sequence came from a man aged 55 to 70 with acute or convalescent COVID-19. The V and J genes are TRBV6-5 and TRBJ1-2, with D possibly being TRBD1 (6 bases). The CDR3 region is CASSYAPGVSSYGYTF. CDR3 DNA sequence: TGTGCCAGCAGTTACGCCCCAGGGGTTTCTAGCTATGGCTACACCTTC.